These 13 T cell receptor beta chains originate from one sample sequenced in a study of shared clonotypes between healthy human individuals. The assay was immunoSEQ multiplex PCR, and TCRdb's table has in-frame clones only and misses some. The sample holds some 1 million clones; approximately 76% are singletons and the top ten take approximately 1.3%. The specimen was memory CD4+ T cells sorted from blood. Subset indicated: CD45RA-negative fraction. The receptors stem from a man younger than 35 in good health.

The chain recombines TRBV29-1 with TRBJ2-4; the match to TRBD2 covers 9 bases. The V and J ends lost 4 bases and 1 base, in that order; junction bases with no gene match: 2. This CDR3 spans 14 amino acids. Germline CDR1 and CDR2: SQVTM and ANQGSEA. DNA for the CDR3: TGCAGCGTTGGGAGCGGGGGGGCCAAAAACATTCAGTACTTC. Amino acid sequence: CSVGSGGAKNIQYF.

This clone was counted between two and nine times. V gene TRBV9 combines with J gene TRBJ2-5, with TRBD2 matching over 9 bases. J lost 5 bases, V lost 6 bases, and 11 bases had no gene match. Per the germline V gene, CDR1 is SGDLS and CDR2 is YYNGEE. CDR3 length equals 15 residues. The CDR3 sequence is CASNKFGGRGETQYF. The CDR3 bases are TGTGCCAGCAACAAGTTTGGCGGGAGGGGGGAGACCCAGTACTTC.

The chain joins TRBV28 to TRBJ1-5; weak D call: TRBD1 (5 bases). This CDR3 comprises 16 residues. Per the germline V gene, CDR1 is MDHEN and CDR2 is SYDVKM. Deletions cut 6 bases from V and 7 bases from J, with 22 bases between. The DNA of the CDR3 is TGTGCCAGCAGACTTAATCGGGACGGTGGAATCCAGCCCCAGCATTTT. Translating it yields CASRLNRDGGIQPQHF.

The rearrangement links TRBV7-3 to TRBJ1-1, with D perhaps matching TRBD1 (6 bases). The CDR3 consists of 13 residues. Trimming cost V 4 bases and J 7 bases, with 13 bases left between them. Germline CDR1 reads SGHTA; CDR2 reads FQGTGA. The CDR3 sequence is CASSSQGLGEAFF. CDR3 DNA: TGTGCCAGCAGCTCTCAGGGGTTAGGTGAAGCTTTCTTT. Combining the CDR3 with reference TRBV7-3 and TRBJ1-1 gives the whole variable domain GAGVSQTPSNKVTEKGKYVELRCDPISGHTALYWYRQSLGQGPEFLIYFQGTGAADDSGLPNDRFFAVRPEGSVSTLKIQRTERGDSAVYLCASSSQGLGEAFFGQGTRLTVV.

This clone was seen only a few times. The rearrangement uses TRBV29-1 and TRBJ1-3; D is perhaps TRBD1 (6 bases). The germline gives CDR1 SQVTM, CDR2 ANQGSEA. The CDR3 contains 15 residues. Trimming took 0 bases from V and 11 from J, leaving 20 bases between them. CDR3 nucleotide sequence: TGCAGCGTTGAAGATCGAAACAGGGCCACTGGGGCCATATATTTT. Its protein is CSVEDRNRATGAIYF.

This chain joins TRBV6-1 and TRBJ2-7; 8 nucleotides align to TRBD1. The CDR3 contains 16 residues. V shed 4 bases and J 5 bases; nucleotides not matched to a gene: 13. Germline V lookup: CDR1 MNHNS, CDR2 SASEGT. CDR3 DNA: TGTGCCAGCAGTGTGCTATACAGGGGGGCACTCCACGAGCAGTACTTC. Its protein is CASSVLYRGALHEQYF.

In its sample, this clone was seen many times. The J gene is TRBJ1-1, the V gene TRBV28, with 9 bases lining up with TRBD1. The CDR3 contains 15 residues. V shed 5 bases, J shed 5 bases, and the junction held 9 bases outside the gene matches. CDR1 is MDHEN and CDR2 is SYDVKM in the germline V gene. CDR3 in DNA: TGTGCCAGCAGTCTAAGACAGGGGGTAAGGACTGAAGCTTTCTTT. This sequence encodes CASSLRQGVRTEAFF.

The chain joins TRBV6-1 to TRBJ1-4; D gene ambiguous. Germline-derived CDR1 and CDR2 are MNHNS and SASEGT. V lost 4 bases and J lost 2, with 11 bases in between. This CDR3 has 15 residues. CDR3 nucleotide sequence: TGTGCCAGCAGTGCGTACATAGGGACTAATGAAAAACTGTTTTTT. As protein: CASSAYIGTNEKLFF.

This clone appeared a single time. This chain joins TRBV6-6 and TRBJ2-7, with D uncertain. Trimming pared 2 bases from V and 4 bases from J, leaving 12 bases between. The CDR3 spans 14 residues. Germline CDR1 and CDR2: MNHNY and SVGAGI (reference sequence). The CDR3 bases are TGTGCCAGCAGTTACCTTGGCAGATCTTACGAGCAGTACTTC. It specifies CASSYLGRSYEQYF.

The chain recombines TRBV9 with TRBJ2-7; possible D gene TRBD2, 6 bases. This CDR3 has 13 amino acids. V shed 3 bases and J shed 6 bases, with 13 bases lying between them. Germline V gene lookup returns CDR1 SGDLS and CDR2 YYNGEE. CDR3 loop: CASSAEVGSEQYF. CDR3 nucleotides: TGTGCCAGCAGCGCGGAGGTCGGGAGCGAGCAGTACTTC.

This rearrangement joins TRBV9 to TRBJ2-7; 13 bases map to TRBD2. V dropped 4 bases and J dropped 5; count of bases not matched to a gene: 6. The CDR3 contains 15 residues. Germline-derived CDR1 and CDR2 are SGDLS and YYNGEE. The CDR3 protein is CASSPGGTSGNEQYF. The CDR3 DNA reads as TGTGCCAGCAGCCCCGGTGGGACTAGCGGGAACGAGCAGTACTTC. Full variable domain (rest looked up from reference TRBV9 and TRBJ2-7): DSGVTQTPKHLITATGQRVTLRCSPRSGDLSVYWYQQSLDQGLQFLIQYYNGEERAKGNILERFSAQQFPDLHSELNLSSLELGDSALYFCASSPGGTSGNEQYFGPGTRLTVT.

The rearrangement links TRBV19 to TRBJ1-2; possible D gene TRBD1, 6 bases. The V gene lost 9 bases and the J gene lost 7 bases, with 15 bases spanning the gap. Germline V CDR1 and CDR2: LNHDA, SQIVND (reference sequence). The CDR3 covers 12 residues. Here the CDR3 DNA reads TGTGCCAGCGAACAGGGCGGCGGTGGCTACACCTTC. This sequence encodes CASEQGGGGYTF.

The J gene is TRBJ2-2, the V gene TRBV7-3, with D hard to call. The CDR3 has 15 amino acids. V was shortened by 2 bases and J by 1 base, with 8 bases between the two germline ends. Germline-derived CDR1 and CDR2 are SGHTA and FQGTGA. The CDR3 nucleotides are TGTGCCAGCAGCTTAGAACGGATGAACACCGGGGAGCTGTTTTTT. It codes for CASSLERMNTGELFF.